Listed here are 21 T cell receptor beta chains from one sample, sequenced in a study of Ad26.COV2.S vaccination and SARS-CoV-2 variants. Sequenced by immunoSEQ multiplex PCR; TCRdb stores in-frame clones only, minus some. Of about 440,000 clones listed, around 90% were seen once; the top ten hold 10% to 15%. Treatment defined: about 20 received Ad26.COV2.S at low or high dose, single or two shots; roughly 5 received placebo; per-sample allocation not given. Vaccine and placebo recipients were sampled on day 63 after the first injection. Sequenced material: peripheral blood, taken in a trial of Ad26.COV2.S vaccine versus placebo. The receptors derive from a person aged 18 to 59 who received the Ad26.COV2.S COVID-19 vaccine or a placebo.

V and J are TRBV13 and TRBJ1-6, with D unclear. CDR3 length equals 22 residues. V lost 2 bases and J lost 0, with 26 bases in between. Germline CDR1 is PRHDT and CDR2 is FYEKMQ (reference sequence). The CDR3 loop reads CASSLRPPGPETSSSYNSPLHF. The CDR3 DNA sequence: TGTGCCAGCAGCTTAAGGCCCCCGGGCCCGGAGACCTCGAGCTCCTATAATTCACCCCTCCACTTT.

The rearrangement uses TRBV6-5 and TRBJ2-2, with D perhaps TRBD2 (5 bases). This CDR3 region has 15 residues. V dropped 6 bases and J dropped 5 bases, with 16 bases sitting between them. Germline V gene data show CDR1 as MNHEY and CDR2 as SVGAGI. The CDR3 DNA follows: TGTGCCAGCAGCTCTACTAGTTTCGGTACCGGGGAGCTGTTTTTT. Its translation: CASSSTSFGTGELFF.

There are a few counts of this clone. The chain combines TRBV25-1 with TRBJ2-2; D is uncertain. Looked up from germline, CDR1 is MGHDK and CDR2 is SYGVNS. CDR3 length: 14 residues. V was clipped by 4 bases and J by 4 bases, with 10 bases between them. CDR3 DNA sequence: TGTGCCAGCAGTGGAACCTCACTCACCGGGGAGCTGTTTTTT. Amino acid sequence: CASSGTSLTGELFF.

This chain links TRBV27 with TRBJ2-3; 8 nucleotides agree with TRBD2. V lost 8 bases and J lost 2; bases outside the gene matches: 9. Germline CDR1 and CDR2: MNHEY and SMNVEV (reference sequence). The CDR3 length is 15 residues. CDR3 loop: CASRVGGRNTDTQYF. In nucleotides, the CDR3 is TGTGCCAGCCGCGTTGGCGGGAGGAACACAGATACGCAGTATTTT.

This chain connects TRBV2 to TRBJ2-7, with TRBD1 matching 7 bases. The V gene end was trimmed by 7 bases and the J gene end by 2 bases; junction bases not matched to a gene: 11. Germline CDR1 SNHLY, CDR2 FYNNEI. This CDR3 spans 15 amino acids. CDR3 residues: CASKKGTAPTYEQYF. The CDR3 DNA reads as TGTGCCAGCAAAAAAGGGACAGCTCCAACCTACGAGCAGTACTTC.

The rearrangement links TRBV6-2 or TRBV6-3 to TRBJ1-3; D not resolved. The V end was cut by 2 bases, the J end by 0 bases, with 14 bases between. There are 17 residues in the CDR3. Germline CDR1 MNHEY, CDR2 SVGEGT. CDR3 coding DNA: TGTGCCAGCAGTTACGGTTCGCGCAGCATCTCTGGAAACACCATATATTTT. This gives the protein CASSYGSRSISGNTIYF.

The genes are TRBV18 and TRBJ1-4, with 7 bases lining up with TRBD1. The CDR3 runs 15 residues. V was pared by 1 base and J by 7 bases, with 6 bases of the junction left unmatched. Germline CDR1 and CDR2: KGHSH and LQKENI. CDR3 sequence reads: CASSPQNRGSEKLFF. As DNA, the CDR3 is TGTGCCAGCTCACCACAGAACAGGGGAAGTGAAAAACTGTTTTTT.

This clone was seen once. V gene TRBV12-3 or TRBV12-4 combines with J gene TRBJ2-4; weak D call: TRBD1 (5 bases). The V end was cut by 0 bases, the J end by 15 bases, with 15 bases between. The CDR3 runs 13 residues. DNA of the CDR3: TGTGCCAGCAGTTTAGCGGCAGGGCAGACTCCGTACTTC. This codes for CASSLAAGQTPYF.

This clone has only a few counts. The CDR3 here is CASSFGSYNSPLHF. In nucleotides, the CDR3 is TGTGCCAGCAGTTTCGGGAGTTATAATTCACCCCTCCACTTT. The chain combines TRBV6-5 with TRBJ1-6; D is undetermined. V dropped 4 bases and J dropped 4 bases, with 8 bases sitting between them. There are 14 residues in the CDR3. Germline CDR1 is MNHEY and CDR2 is SVGAGI.

The chain has TRBV7-3 and TRBJ2-2; D may be TRBD2 (6 bases). From germline, CDR1 is SGHTA and CDR2 FQGTGA. This CDR3 has 14 residues. V dropped 5 bases and J dropped 7 bases, with 14 bases sitting between them. The CDR3 bases are TGTGCCAGCAGCGCGCCTAGCGCAGGCGGGGAGCTGTTTTTT. As protein: CASSAPSAGGELFF.

The chain carries TRBV6-2 or TRBV6-3 and TRBJ2-3; D is uncertain. This CDR3 is 18 amino acids long. CDR1 is MNHEY and CDR2 is SVGEGT in the germline V gene. The ends were cut back, 2 bases at V and 0 bases at J, with 18 bases in the middle. The CDR3 DNA reads TGTGCCAGCAGTTACCCCTCAAGCATCGGATCTAGCACAGATACGCAGTATTTT. The encoded protein is CASSYPSSIGSSTDTQYF.

As concerns this clone: One end of the junction is discordant with germline, which a read error may explain. This chain joins TRBV18 and TRBJ2-3; no clear D. The V gene's germline CDR1 is KGHSH and CDR2 LQKENI. This CDR3 has 13 amino acids. The CDR3 sequence: CASSPRQTDTQYF. The CDR3, as DNA: TGTGCCAGCTCCCCACGGCAAACAGATACGCAGTATTTT.

This chain joins TRBV5-4 and TRBJ2-7; the D gene could be TRBD1 or TRBD2 (5 bases each). The germline V gene has CDR1 SGHNT and CDR2 YYREEE (reference sequence). This CDR3 is 14 amino acids long. V was shortened by 4 bases and J by 6 bases, with 17 bases between the two germline ends. The CDR3 is CASSPVGGGGEQYF. As DNA, the CDR3 is TGTGCCAGCAGCCCGGTTGGGGGTGGGGGCGAGCAGTACTTC.

This chain connects TRBV27 to TRBJ1-6, with D unclear. CDR3 size: 14 residues. Trimming cost V 3 bases and J 6 bases, with 9 bases left between them. Germline V CDR1 and CDR2: MNHEY, SMNVEV (reference sequence). CDR3 residues: CASSLEVLNSPLHF. The CDR3 DNA reads as TGTGCCAGCAGTTTGGAGGTCCTTAATTCACCCCTCCACTTT.

The V gene is TRBV7-9, the J gene TRBJ1-3; D is unclear. V lost 3 bases and J lost 2, with 11 bases in between. The CDR3 spans 15 residues. Germline V gene sequence: CDR1 SEHNR, CDR2 FQNEAQ (reference sequence). CDR3 in amino acids: CASSLGLAAGNTIYF. CDR3 coding DNA: TGTGCCAGCAGCTTGGGGTTAGCGGCTGGAAACACCATATATTTT.

The chain couples TRBV20-1 to TRBJ2-7; D unresolved. The CDR3 covers 10 residues. Germline CDR1 is DFQATT and CDR2 is SNEGSKA (reference sequence). This CDR3 reads CSPRPYEQYF. Here the CDR3 DNA reads TGCAGCCCAAGGCCGTACGAGCAGTACTTC.

The J gene is TRBJ2-7, the V gene TRBV29-1; D is unclear. Per the germline V gene, CDR1 is SQVTM and CDR2 is ANQGSEA. The CDR3 is 11 residues long. Trimming pared 4 bases from V and 3 bases from J, leaving 7 bases between. The CDR3 DNA follows: TGCAGCGTTGGTTTGGGCTACGAGCAGTACTTC. It specifies CSVGLGYEQYF.

The table lists this clone with a few counts. The J gene is TRBJ2-2, the V gene TRBV4-3, with D unresolved. The V end was cut by 4 bases, the J end by 4 bases, with 10 bases between. Germline CDR1 and CDR2: LGHNA and YSLEER. This CDR3 comprises 14 residues. DNA for the CDR3: TGCGCCAGCAGCCTGGGCCGAACCACCGGGGAGCTGTTTTTT. It yields the protein CASSLGRTTGELFF.

The chain employs TRBV27 and TRBJ2-3, with 9 nucleotides matching TRBD2. The CDR3 is 16 residues long. The germline V gene encodes CDR1 MNHEY and CDR2 SMNVEV (reference sequence). V was pared by 5 bases and J by 3 bases, with 9 bases of the junction left unmatched. CDR3 in amino acids: CASSPTPSGVTDTQYF. The DNA for the CDR3 is TGTGCCAGCAGTCCCACTCCTAGCGGGGTTACAGATACGCAGTATTTT.

The V and J genes are TRBV6-2 or TRBV6-3 and TRBJ2-5, with 8 bases fitting TRBD2. Unmatched junction bases numbered 9, after V lost 5 bases and J lost 4 bases. Germline V gene lookup returns CDR1 MNHEY and CDR2 SVGEGT. The CDR3 runs 15 residues. For the CDR3, the DNA is TGTGCCAGCAGTCGGAGCGGGAGTGGGGTAGAGACCCAGTACTTC. Translation gives CASSRSGSGVETQYF.

The chain uses TRBV6-5 and TRBJ1-4; 10 bases map to TRBD1. The V gene's germline CDR1 is MNHEY and CDR2 SVGAGI. V dropped 0 bases and J dropped 8; count of bases not matched to a gene: 6. The CDR3 extends over 16 amino acids. CDR3 in DNA: TGTGCCAGCAGTTACTCGATCGGGACAGGGGTAGAAAAACTGTTTTTT. This codes for CASSYSIGTGVEKLFF.